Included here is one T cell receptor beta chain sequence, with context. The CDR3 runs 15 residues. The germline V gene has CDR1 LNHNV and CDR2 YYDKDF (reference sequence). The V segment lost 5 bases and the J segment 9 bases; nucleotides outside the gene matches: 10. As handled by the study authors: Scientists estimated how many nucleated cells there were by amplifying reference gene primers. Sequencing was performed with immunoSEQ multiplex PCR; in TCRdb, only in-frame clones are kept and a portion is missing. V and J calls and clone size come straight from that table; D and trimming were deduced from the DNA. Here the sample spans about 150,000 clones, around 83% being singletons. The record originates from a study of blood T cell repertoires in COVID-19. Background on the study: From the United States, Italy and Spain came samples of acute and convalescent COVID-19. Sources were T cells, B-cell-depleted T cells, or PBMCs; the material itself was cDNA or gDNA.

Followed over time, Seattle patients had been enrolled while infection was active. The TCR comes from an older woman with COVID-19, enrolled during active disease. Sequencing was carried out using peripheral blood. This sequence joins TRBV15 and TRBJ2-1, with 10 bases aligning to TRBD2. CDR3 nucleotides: TGTGCCACCAGCTACCTAGCGGGAGTGTTTAGTGAGCAGTTCTTC. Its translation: CATSYLAGVFSEQFF.